The following is a T cell receptor (beta chain) sequence with its context. What it binds is unknown. Isolating PBMCs gave at least 6 million of these cells per sample. A second PCR, run for roughly 7 to 12 cycles, used a sample-barcoded 5' primer plus a J-beta primer mix. A tag from a template-switch adaptor with 12 random nucleotides marked each cDNA molecule. Each CDR3 protein gets one entry after TCRdb re-called the 5' RACE reads with MiXCR. The sample has around 1,000,000 distinct CDR3 sequences; approximately 26% are singletons. These data are taken from a study of blood T cells in healthy people across ages. The study, taken as a whole, reports: Per million T cells, TCR beta diversity dropped about linearly as age rose. Long-lived donors exceeded aged donors in naive CD4+ cells and diversity.

The ends were cut back, 7 bases at V and 0 bases at J, with 9 bases in the middle. Germline lookup yields CDR1 MNHNY and CDR2 SVGAGI (reference sequence). The CDR3 totals 14 residues. These records were also assigned to another study, of T cells of mothers and their children.

The TCR comes from a girl aged 2-10 years in good health. What was sequenced was blood. The chain employs TRBV6-6 and TRBJ1-4; D call uncertain. The CDR3 reads CASTRLSTNEKLFF. CDR3 nucleotides: TGTGCCAGCACGAGATTATCAACTAATGAAAAACTGTTTTTT.